This T cell receptor (beta chain) is from a study of T cell responses to AZD1222 COVID-19 vaccine. V lost 3 bases to trimming and J lost 4 bases, with 12 bases between them. The germline V gene has CDR1 DFQATT and CDR2 SNEGSKA (reference sequence). This CDR3 has 13 residues. The table came from immunoSEQ multiplex PCR; TCRdb's copy has only in-frame clones and leaves some out. The repertoire holds approximately 110,000 clones, with more than 70% as singletons. This TCR came from an adult who received the AZD1222 COVID-19 vaccine. This material consisted of peripheral blood, taken 28 days after the second AZD1222 dose. V gene TRBV20-1 combines with J gene TRBJ1-2; a weak D match, TRBD1 (6 bases). CDR3 region: CSASTGSSYGYTF. The CDR3, as DNA: TGCAGTGCTAGTACAGGGAGTAGCTATGGCTACACCTTC.